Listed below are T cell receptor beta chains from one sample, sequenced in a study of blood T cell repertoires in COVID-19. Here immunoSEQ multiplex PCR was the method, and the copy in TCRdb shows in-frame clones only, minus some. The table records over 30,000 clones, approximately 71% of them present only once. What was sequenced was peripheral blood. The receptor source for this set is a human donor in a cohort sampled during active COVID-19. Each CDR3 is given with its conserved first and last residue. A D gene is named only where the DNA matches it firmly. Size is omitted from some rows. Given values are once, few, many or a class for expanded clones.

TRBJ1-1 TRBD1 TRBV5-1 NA TGCGCCAGCAGCTTGAAAGACAGGGCAACTGAAGCTTTCTTT CASSLKDRATEAFF
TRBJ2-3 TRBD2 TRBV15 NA TGTGCCACCGGAGAGAAGCGGGGGTTATTCACAGATACGCAGTATTTT CATGEKRGLFTDTQYF
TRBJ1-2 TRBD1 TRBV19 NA TGTGCCAGTAGTGCCCTGGGACAGGGGATCAATTCGAAGGGCTACACCTTC CASSALGQGINSKGYTF
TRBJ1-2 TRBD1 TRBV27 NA TGTGCCAGCAGTTTATCAGGGACAGGGGACATCGGTGGCTACACCTTC CASSLSGTGDIGGYTF
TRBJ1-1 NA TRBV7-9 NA TGTGCCAGCAGCACAGGCTCTAACACTGAAGCTTTCTTT CASSTGSNTEAFF
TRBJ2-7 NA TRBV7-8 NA TGTGCCAGCAGCCCGAACCAGTATTCATACGAGCAGTACTTC CASSPNQYSYEQYF
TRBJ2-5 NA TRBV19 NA TGTGCCAGTAGTACCCGACTGAGCCAAGAGACCCAGTACTTC CASSTRLSQETQYF
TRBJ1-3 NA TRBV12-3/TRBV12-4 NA TGTGCCAGCCAGGGTCGACAGTTAACTATATATTTT CASQGRQLTIYF
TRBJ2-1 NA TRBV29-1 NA TGCAGCGTTGGATTAGATCTCTCCTACAATGAGCAGTTCTTC CSVGLDLSYNEQFF
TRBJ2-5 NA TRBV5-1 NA TGCGCCAGCAGCCAGACGACAGGATTCCAAGAGACCCAGTACTTC CASSQTTGFQETQYF
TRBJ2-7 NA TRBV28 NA TGTGCCAGCAGTTTACCTGGCAGCGAGCAGTACTTC CASSLPGSEQYF
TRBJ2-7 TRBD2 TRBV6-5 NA TGTGCCAGCAGTTACTGGCGGGGGGACGGTTACGAGCAGTACTTC CASSYWRGDGYEQYF
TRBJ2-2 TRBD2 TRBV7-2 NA TGTGCCAGCAGCTACCGAGCGGGAGGTACAACCGGGGAGCTGTTTTTT CASSYRAGGTTGELFF
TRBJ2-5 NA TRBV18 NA TGTGCCAGCTCACCATCTGCTCGGTGGGAGACCCAGTACTTC CASSPSARWETQYF
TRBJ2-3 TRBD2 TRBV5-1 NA TGCGCCAGCAGCTTGGTCTTTAGCGGGGGGGCCGGAGATACGCAGTATTTT CASSLVFSGGAGDTQYF
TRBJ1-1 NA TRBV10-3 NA TGTGCCAGACAGAACACTGAAGCTTTCTTT CARQNTEAFF
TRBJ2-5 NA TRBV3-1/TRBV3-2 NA TGTGCCAGCAGCCAGCAGGGGACCCAAGAGACCCAGTACTTC CASSQQGTQETQYF
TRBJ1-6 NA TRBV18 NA TGTGCCAGCTCACGTACAGGGACTTCACCCCTCCACTTT CASSRTGTSPLHF
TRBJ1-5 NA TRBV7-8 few TGTGCCAGCAGCTTAATCCGGGGGGCGGGCAATCAGCCCCAGCATTTT CASSLIRGAGNQPQHF
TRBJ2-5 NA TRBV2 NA TGTGCCAGCAGTGAAGCGCTCGGGGGTTTAGAGACCCAGTACTTC CASSEALGGLETQYF
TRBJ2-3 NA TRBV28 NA TGTGCCAGCAGTTTATTCGGGGGAGCTAGCACAGATACGCAGTATTTT CASSLFGGASTDTQYF
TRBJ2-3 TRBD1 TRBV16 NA TGTGCCAGCAGCCAAGGGACAGGAAGGACAGATACGCAGTATTTT CASSQGTGRTDTQYF
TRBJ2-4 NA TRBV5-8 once TGTGCCAGCAGCCGCACGACCGGACAGAGTCTAGCCAAAAACATTCAGTACTTC CASSRTTGQSLAKNIQYF
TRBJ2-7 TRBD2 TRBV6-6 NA TGTGCCAGCACCGTAGGAAGCGGGAGAGCCTACGAGCAGTACTTC CASTVGSGRAYEQYF
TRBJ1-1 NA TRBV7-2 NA TGTGCCAGCAGCTTAGCACACGGGGGGAACACTGAAGCTTTCTTT CASSLAHGGNTEAFF
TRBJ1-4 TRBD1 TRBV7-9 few TGTGCCAGCAGCCCCCCAGGCAGGGGGAATGAAAAACTGTTTTTT CASSPPGRGNEKLFF
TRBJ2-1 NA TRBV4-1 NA TGCGCCAGCAGCCAAGATGGTCGGGGATGGGGTGAGCAGTTCTTC CASSQDGRGWGEQFF
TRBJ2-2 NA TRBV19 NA TGTGCCAGTAGTTCAGGGTACACCGGGGAGCTGTTTTTT CASSSGYTGELFF
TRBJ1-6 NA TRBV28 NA TGTGCCAGCAGTTTGGGGCACTATAATTCACCCCTCCACTTT CASSLGHYNSPLHF
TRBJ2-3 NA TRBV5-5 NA TGTGCCAGCAGCTTGGGCCCCACTAGATGGGAAACAGATACGCAGTATTTT CASSLGPTRWETDTQYF
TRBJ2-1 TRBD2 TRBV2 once TGTGCCAGCAGTCTAGCGGGAGTCGCCACGGAGCAGTTCTTC CASSLAGVATEQFF
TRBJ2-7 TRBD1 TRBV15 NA TGTGCCACCAGCAGAGATCTTGAGGGGGCACGAGAGCAGTACTTC CATSRDLEGAREQYF
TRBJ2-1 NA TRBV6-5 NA TGTGCCAGCAGTCCAGACAGCTACAATGAGCAGTTCTTC CASSPDSYNEQFF
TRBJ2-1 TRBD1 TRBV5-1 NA TGCGCCAGCAGCCCCGGTCATCAGGGGGCCTACAATGAGCAGTTCTTC CASSPGHQGAYNEQFF
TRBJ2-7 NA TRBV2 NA TGTGCCAGCAGACGACAGATTCCCGCATCCTACGAGCAGTACTTC CASRRQIPASYEQYF
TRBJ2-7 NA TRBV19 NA TGTGCCAGTAGTATGTTCCTCCAGACTAGCTACGAGCAGTACTTC CASSMFLQTSYEQYF